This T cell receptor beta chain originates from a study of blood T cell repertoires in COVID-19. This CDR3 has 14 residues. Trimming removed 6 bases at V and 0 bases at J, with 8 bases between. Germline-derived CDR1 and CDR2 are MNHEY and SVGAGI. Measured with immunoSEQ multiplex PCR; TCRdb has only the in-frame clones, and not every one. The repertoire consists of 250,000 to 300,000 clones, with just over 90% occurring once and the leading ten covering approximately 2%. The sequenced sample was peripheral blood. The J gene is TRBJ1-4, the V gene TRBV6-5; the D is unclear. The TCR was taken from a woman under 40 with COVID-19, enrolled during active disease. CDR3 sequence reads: CASRRSSTNEKLFF. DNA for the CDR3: TGTGCCAGCAGAAGAAGCTCAACTAATGAAAAACTGTTTTTT.